Listed below are T cell receptor beta chains from one sample, sequenced in a study of T cell responses to AZD1222 COVID-19 vaccine. TCRdb keeps only in-frame clones here, not all; method: immunoSEQ multiplex PCR. Of 90,000 to 130,000 clones in the sample, around 84% were seen once. The material sequenced was peripheral blood, taken on day 0 of AZD1222 vaccination. These receptors all stem from an adult in good health. CDR3s include the opening cysteine and the closing phenylalanine or tryptophan. Fields, in order: D gene, clone size, J gene, V gene, CDR3 DNA, CDR3 protein. The D gene is left open where the match is weak. A clone size is listed for some rows: how often the clone was seen (once, few, many), or a class if it is expanded.

>TRBD2|-|TRBJ2-5|TRBV7-2
TGTGCCAGCAGCTCCCAAAGCGGGCGGGGGGAAGAGACCCAGTACTTC
CASSSQSGRGEETQYF
>TRBD2|-|TRBJ2-5|TRBV7-2
TGTGCCAGCAGCTTTCCGGGACTAAAGTTAGAGACCCAGTACTTC
CASSFPGLKLETQYF
>-|-|TRBJ2-4|TRBV28
TGTGCCAGCAGTCCCCTAGGGCCTAACCTCAAAAACATTCAGTACTTC
CASSPLGPNLKNIQYF
>-|-|TRBJ2-5|TRBV12-3/TRBV12-4
TGTGCCAGCAGTTTCTCGGACCAAGAGACCCAGTACTTC
CASSFSDQETQYF
>-|once|TRBJ1-2|TRBV6-2/TRBV6-3
TGTGCCAGCAGACCTTCCCCCCAAGATGGCTACACCTTC
CASRPSPQDGYTF
>TRBD1|-|TRBJ1-5|TRBV18
TGTGCCAGCTCAGCGGGACAGGGGCTTAGCAATCAGCCCCAGCATTTT
CASSAGQGLSNQPQHF
>-|-|TRBJ2-3|TRBV14
TGTGCCAGCAGCCAAGAATGGTCACTTAGGACGCAGTATTTT
CASSQEWSLRTQYF
>-|-|TRBJ2-5|TRBV2
TGTGCCAGCAGGGGCGAGGAGACCCAGTACTTC
CASRGEETQYF
>-|-|TRBJ2-7|TRBV3-1/TRBV3-2
TGTGCCAGCAGCCCCCAGGGAATCAACGAGCAGTACTTC
CASSPQGINEQYF
>-|-|TRBJ1-5|TRBV19
TGTGCCAGTAGTATAGATGTGTCAGCAAATCAGCCCCAGCATTTT
CASSIDVSANQPQHF
>-|-|TRBJ1-2|TRBV3-1/TRBV3-2
TGTGCCAGCAGCCAAGAAGGGCGTCCACATGGCTACACCTTC
CASSQEGRPHGYTF
>-|-|TRBJ1-5|TRBV7-9
TGTGCCAGCAGCCTTGGTGATCAGCCCCAGCATTTT
CASSLGDQPQHF
>-|-|TRBJ2-7|TRBV11-2
TGTGCCAGCAGCTCCGAGGCCGCAGACTTCTCCTACGAGCAGTACTTC
CASSSEAADFSYEQYF
>-|-|TRBJ2-3|TRBV5-5
TGTGCCAGCAGCCCCAGGAGCCTGGATACGCAGTATTTT
CASSPRSLDTQYF
>-|-|TRBJ1-2|TRBV27
TGTGCCAGCAGTTTGAACAGAGCTAACTATGGCTACACCTTC
CASSLNRANYGYTF
>-|-|TRBJ2-1|TRBV19
TGTGCCAGTACCGAACCAGGTGGGGCGCGATACAATGAGCAGTTCTTC
CASTEPGGARYNEQFF
>-|-|TRBJ1-2|TRBV5-4
TGTGCCAGCGGCAGGGACGGCACTCGCTATGGCTACACCTTC
CASGRDGTRYGYTF
>TRBD2|few|TRBJ2-2|TRBV7-2
TGTGCCAGCATCAGCCTAGCGGGGGACACCGGGGAGCTGTTTTTT
CASISLAGDTGELFF
>-|-|TRBJ1-5|TRBV10-3
TGTGCCATCAGTGAGTCGGGGGTTAGCAATCAGCCCCAGCATTTT
CAISESGVSNQPQHF
>-|-|TRBJ2-7|TRBV5-1
TGCGCCAGCAGCTTGCCTTCAACCTACGAGCAGTACTTC
CASSLPSTYEQYF
>-|-|TRBJ1-4|TRBV7-2
TGTGCCAGCAGCTTAAGACAGGCCCAGAATGAAAAACTGTTTTTT
CASSLRQAQNEKLFF
>-|-|TRBJ2-7|TRBV11-2
TGTGCCAGCAGCCAGCCCCCCTACGAGCAGTACTTC
CASSQPPYEQYF
>-|-|TRBJ1-1|TRBV28
TGTGCCAGCAGTGGAAAGGGGACTGAAGCTTTCTTT
CASSGKGTEAFF
>TRBD1|-|TRBJ1-4|TRBV7-9
TGTGCCAGCAGCTTCACCGGGACAGGGGGTTATGAAAAACTGTTTTTT
CASSFTGTGGYEKLFF
>-|-|TRBJ2-1|TRBV7-9
TGTGCCAGCAGCTTCTACTCGGGGTACAATGAGCAGTTCTTC
CASSFYSGYNEQFF
>-|once|TRBJ1-5|TRBV4-1
TGCGCCAGCAGCCAAGATTTAACCAGGGGATGGGATCAGCCCCAGCATTTT
CASSQDLTRGWDQPQHF
>-|-|TRBJ1-1|TRBV28
TGTGCCAGCAGTTTGGTGAGGGGACGGCTAGCTGAAGCTTTCTTT
CASSLVRGRLAEAFF
>-|-|TRBJ1-6|TRBV5-1
TGCGCCAGCACCTTGCCTAGGGAGAATTCACCCCTCCACTTT
CASTLPRENSPLHF
>-|-|TRBJ1-4|TRBV6-6
TGTGCCAGCAGCCCGGGGAGAAGTAATGAAAAACTGTTTTTT
CASSPGRSNEKLFF
>TRBD1|-|TRBJ2-2|TRBV10-1
TGCGCCAGCAGGGGGACAGGGGGCACCGGGGAGCTGTTTTTT
CASRGTGGTGELFF
>-|-|TRBJ1-1|TRBV6-5
TGTGCCAGCAGTTACTCGAGACAGACTGAAGCTTTCTTT
CASSYSRQTEAFF
>TRBD2|-|TRBJ2-3|TRBV3-1/TRBV3-2
TGTGCCAGCAGCCGATTCGGACTAGCGGGGGTCACAGATACGCAGTATTTT
CASSRFGLAGVTDTQYF
>-|-|TRBJ1-1|TRBV5-4
TGTGCCACCCCTGAAGCTTTCTTT
CATPEAFF
>-|-|TRBJ1-2|TRBV3-1/TRBV3-2
TGTGCCAGCAGCCAGTCTTGGACAAGGGGCTACACCTTC
CASSQSWTRGYTF
>-|-|TRBJ1-1|TRBV3-1/TRBV3-2
TGTGCCAGCAGCTTTGGGACCGGGGAAGCTTTCTTT
CASSFGTGEAFF
>-|-|TRBJ1-1|TRBV30
TGTGCCTGGAGTAGCGGATTAACGGGGGCTGAAGCTTTCTTT
CAWSSGLTGAEAFF
>-|-|TRBJ2-6|TRBV30
TGTGCCTGGAGTGCGGAGAACTCTGGGGCCAACGTCCTGACTTTC
CAWSAENSGANVLTF
>TRBD1|-|TRBJ2-1|TRBV9
TGTGCCAGCAGCGGGGGACAGGGGTTCTACAATGAGCAGTTCTTC
CASSGGQGFYNEQFF
>TRBD2|-|TRBJ2-2|TRBV12-5
TGTGCTCGGGGTTTGGTGGCGGGGGGGAGCCACGGGGAGCTGTTTTTT
CARGLVAGGSHGELFF
>TRBD1|-|TRBJ1-4|TRBV2
TGTGCCAGCAGTCGACAGGGATCAACTAATGAAAAACTGTTTTTT
CASSRQGSTNEKLFF
>-|-|TRBJ1-1|TRBV5-4
TGTGCCAGCAGTCCTCGGGGATCTGAAGCTTTCTTT
CASSPRGSEAFF
>-|-|TRBJ1-1|TRBV6-2/TRBV6-3
TGTGCCAGCAGTAGGGACTCCGGTCGTACTGAAGCTTTCTTT
CASSRDSGRTEAFF
>TRBD2|many|TRBJ2-1|TRBV7-9
TGTGCCAGCAGCTTCGACGGGGGGAGGGATGAGCAGTTCTTC
CASSFDGGRDEQFF
>-|-|TRBJ1-5|TRBV5-1
TGCGCCAGCAGCTTGGACGGTATAGGTCAGCCCCAGCATTTT
CASSLDGIGQPQHF
>TRBD1|-|TRBJ1-3|TRBV28
TGTGCCAGCAGTTTATCTGGACAGGCCTTTCCCCGGGGCACCATATATTTT
CASSLSGQAFPRGTIYF